This T cell receptor beta chain was identified during a study of tumor and adjacent non-tumor tissue in lung cancer. RNA was extracted from bulk tissue without any cell sorting. Three rounds of nested PCR, following a modified ARM-PCR protocol, produced the TCRbeta library. TCRdb independently ran MiXCR on the multiplex PCR reads; one entry per CDR3 protein. This table has over 110,000 distinct CDR3 sequences, approximately 64% appearing once. A word on this clonotype: At one end, the junction sequence differs from germline, possibly due to a read error.

CDR3 length: 16 amino acids. The rearrangement joins TRBV12-3 or TRBV12-4 to TRBJ2-4, with D tentatively TRBD1 (5 bases). The source is a man in his fifties or sixties with small cell lung cancer. Sequencing was carried out using lung tumor tissue. The CDR3 DNA follows: TGTGACAGCACCCCGGACACGGTGGTAACCAAAAACATTCAGTACTTC. It translates to CDSTPDTVVTKNIQYF.